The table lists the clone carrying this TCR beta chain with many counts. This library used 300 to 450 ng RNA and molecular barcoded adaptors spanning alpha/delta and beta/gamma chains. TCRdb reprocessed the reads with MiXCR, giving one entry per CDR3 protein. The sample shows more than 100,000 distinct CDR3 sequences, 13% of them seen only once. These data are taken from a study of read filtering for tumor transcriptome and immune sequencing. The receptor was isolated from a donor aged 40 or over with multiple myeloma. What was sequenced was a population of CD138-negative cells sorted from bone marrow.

The CDR3 DNA reads TGTGCCAGTAGTATAGGGGCAGCCTACAATGAGCAGTTCTTC. Protein: CASSIGAAYNEQFF. The chain combines TRBV19 with TRBJ2-1, with D unclear. The CDR3 sequence is 14 residues long. Germline V gene lookup returns CDR1 LNHDA and CDR2 SQIVND (reference sequence). Trimming shortened V by 1 base and J by 2 bases, and 6 bases separated the two germline ends.